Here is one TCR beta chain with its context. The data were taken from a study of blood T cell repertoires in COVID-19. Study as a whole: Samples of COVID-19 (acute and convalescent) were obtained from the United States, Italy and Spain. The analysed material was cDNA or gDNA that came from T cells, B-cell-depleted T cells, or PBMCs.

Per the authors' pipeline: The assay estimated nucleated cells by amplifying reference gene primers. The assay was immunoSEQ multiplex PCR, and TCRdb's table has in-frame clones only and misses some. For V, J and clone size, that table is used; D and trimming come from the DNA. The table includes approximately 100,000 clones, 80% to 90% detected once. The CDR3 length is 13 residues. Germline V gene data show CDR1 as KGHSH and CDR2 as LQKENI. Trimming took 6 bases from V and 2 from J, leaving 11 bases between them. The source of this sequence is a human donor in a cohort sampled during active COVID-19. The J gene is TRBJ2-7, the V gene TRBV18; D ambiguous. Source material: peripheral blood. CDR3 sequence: CASSPDLAYEQYF. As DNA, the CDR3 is TGTGCCAGCTCTCCAGACTTAGCCTACGAGCAGTACTTC.